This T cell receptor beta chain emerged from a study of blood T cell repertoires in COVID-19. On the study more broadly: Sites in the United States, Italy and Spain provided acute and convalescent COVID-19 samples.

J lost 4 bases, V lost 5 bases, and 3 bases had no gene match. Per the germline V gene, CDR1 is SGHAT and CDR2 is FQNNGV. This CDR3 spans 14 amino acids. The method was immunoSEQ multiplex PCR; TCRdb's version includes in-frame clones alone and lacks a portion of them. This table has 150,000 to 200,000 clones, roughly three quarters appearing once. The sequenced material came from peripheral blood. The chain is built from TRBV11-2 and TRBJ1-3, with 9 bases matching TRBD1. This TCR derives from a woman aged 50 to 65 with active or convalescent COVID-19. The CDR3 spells CASSRDRVGNTIYF. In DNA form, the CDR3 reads TGTGCCAGCAGCCGGGACAGGGTAGGAAACACCATATATTTT.